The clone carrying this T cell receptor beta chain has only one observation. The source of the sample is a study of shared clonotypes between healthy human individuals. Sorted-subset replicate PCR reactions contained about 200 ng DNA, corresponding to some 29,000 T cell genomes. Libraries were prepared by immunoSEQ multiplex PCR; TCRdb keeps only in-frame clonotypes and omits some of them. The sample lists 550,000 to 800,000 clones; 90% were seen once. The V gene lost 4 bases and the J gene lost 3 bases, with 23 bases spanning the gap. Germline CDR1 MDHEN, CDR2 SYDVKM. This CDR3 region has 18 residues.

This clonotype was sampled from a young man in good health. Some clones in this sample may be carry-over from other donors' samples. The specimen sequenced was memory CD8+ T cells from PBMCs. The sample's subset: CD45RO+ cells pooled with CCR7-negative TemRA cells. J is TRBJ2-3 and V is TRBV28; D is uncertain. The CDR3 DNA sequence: TGTGCCAGCAGTTCGGGCAGGCTTTTTCCCCTAGGGACAGATACGCAGTATTTT. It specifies CASSSGRLFPLGTDTQYF.